This T cell receptor (beta chain) appears in the sequencing data of a study of cytomegalovirus exposure and HLA in healthy donors (dated by TCRdb to 2017 to 2019). For context, the study as a whole: An earlier analysis of some 500 of the donors reported approximately 270 Gb of sequence data and 117 million unique TCR beta sequences from 150 million to 200 million T cells. An early release that covered around 590 HLA-typed donors contained around 300 gigabases of sequencing data and tens of millions of unique TCR sequences. The genetic ancestry cluster associated with self-reported Caucasian donors included 81% of the roughly 410 genotyped donors. The study was designed to test whether signatures of past pathogen exposure could be identified by cataloging public T cell receptors. The study used immunosequencing to profile the T cell repertoires of around 600 subjects and linked those repertoires to cytomegalovirus serostatus. Along with the approximately 620-subject first cohort, a separate validation cohort of roughly 110 different subjects was used. To predict cytomegalovirus infection status, the study combined high-throughput TCR immunosequencing, statistical association of individual TCRs with disease status, and machine learning. To study patterns of TCR occurrence, a later analysis re-analyzed previously published TCR beta repertoires from several hundred donors and added high-resolution HLA genotyping. In the later analysis, no new phenotypic data were used to find candidate immune exposures; instead, reliance was placed on TCR beta sequences and their occurrence across donors. In an earlier analysis of roughly 600 of the donors, high-throughput TCR beta sequencing was used to judge whether each TCR beta V gene segment behaved as functional or pseudogenic. Donor age, sex, ethnicity and CMV serostatus were collected together with the repertoire data. Genome-wide SNP genotypes for about 60% of the roughly 700 donors were used in a later genetic analysis, which treated that subset as a discovery cohort. All discovery cohort repertoires had been generated on a single sequencing platform. Both class I and class II loci were covered by HLA typing, at four-digit resolution. Typing coverage differed by locus: A, B, C, DRB1 and DQB1 were typed in about 629-640 donors, DQA1 in about 550, DPA1 in approximately 610, and DPB1 in just under 490. Roughly five DR-DQ haplotypes were handled as single units for association and clustering, since linkage in the cohort was strong. Across around 400 genotyped donors of the cohort, an average of about 240,000 unique TCR beta nucleotide sequences per donor were sequenced, and approximately 19% of those sequences were non-productive. General study outcomes and caveats: A further reported finding was that TCR beta sequences accurately predicted the HLA-A and HLA-B alleles for most subjects in the first cohort. Correlated functional status among segregating V segments might be attributable to linkage disequilibrium, but an unknown experimental factor could not be ruled out. Some IMGT-functional V segments, including TRBV6-2 and TRBV6-3, could not be distinguished by the 87-base-pair reads and were therefore excluded. Roughly uniform sequencing depth across donors was assumed in presence/absence analyses, although this assumption may not hold. A later analysis found that TCR association rates varied across HLA loci, with DRB1 alleles showing the most associated TCRs and HLA-C alleles the fewest. In a later analysis, HLA-associated TCR beta chains were found to be more clonally expanded and to have lower generation probabilities than equally common non-associated chains. The study listed approximately 150 TCR beta chains as associated with cytomegalovirus. In a later genetic analysis, a missense DCLRE1C variant was associated with V-gene and J-gene trimming of TCR beta chains, and the association was replicated in an independent cohort. Strong co-occurrence of HLA alleles, especially DR and DQ, made assigning TCR associations to individual alleles difficult. The sequencing pipeline was judged likely to have produced a cluster of highly shared sequence variants as a technical artifact. Only TCR beta chains were sequenced in this cohort, and the absence of alpha or paired-chain data limited detectable features. The authors suggested that the approach could potentially be extended to other disease states and immunological phenotypes. CMV serostatus was the only immune exposure information available for the cohort. While some public TCRs were present in many individuals, most TCR sequences turned up only very rarely across donors. The classifier was reported to diagnose cytomegalovirus status with high specificity and sensitivity in both the original cohort and the validation cohort. An earlier analysis of 587 of the donors showed that most TCR beta V segments appeared in productive rearrangements either about 90% or about 30% of the time, which broadly matched IMGT annotations. The earlier analysis of some 540 of the donors excluded over 15 rarely observed V segments, including chromosome 9 orphons, because counts were too low. Specific HLA alleles were associated with 15,000 to 20,000 TCR beta sequences at a false discovery rate of 0.05 in a later analysis. In vitro tests confirmed that a few of the cytomegalovirus-associated TCR beta chains recognize cytomegalovirus antigens. Compared with the roughly 670-donor mean, donors in an Asian-associated ancestry cluster had fewer N-insertions in productive TCRs, according to a later genetic analysis. Because some donors lacked HLA typing at each locus, the association tests relied only on the typed subset. In a later analysis, most CMV-associated TCR beta chains were found to appear HLA-restricted, with HLA associations seemingly driven largely by CMV exposure. In a later analysis, several top co-occurrence clusters were reported to appear linked to parvovirus B19, influenza, CMV and Epstein-Barr virus.

From the cysteine up to the phenylalanine, the CDR3 has a length of 13 residues. The only DNA kept is the CDR3, 39 bases in frame from the first base. The V end loses 3 bases and the J end loses 3 bases, and a stretch of 8 bases separates them. CDR1 and CDR2 were assigned from the germline V gene (reference sequence) as SEHNR and FQNEAQ. This clone has only a few counts. Its cognate antigen has yet to be identified. It has no much larger one-base neighbor in the sample; base qualities were not kept. The cohort consisted of approximately 670 healthy bone marrow donors. At the time of sampling, every cohort member was nominally healthy, though immune exposures that went unrecorded were likely present. The donor was CMV seronegative and was included in the group of hundreds of seronegative cohort members. A peripheral blood sample was provided by each donor, and peripheral blood mononuclear cells were used for TCR beta sequencing. Genomic DNA was extracted from the blood cell samples with the Qiagen DNeasy Blood Extraction Kit.

Libraries were prepared through the immunoSEQ multiplex PCR assay. The multiplex PCR relied on a mix of 60 forward primers for TCR Vbeta segments and 13 reverse primers for TCR Jbeta segments. Amplification of the CDR3 region of rearranged TCR beta genes was performed with a multiplex PCR assay on genomic DNA. On the Illumina HiSeq System, the amplified TCR beta libraries were sequenced as 87-base-pair reads. The study's own analysis went as follows. Across the roughly 600 repertoires, a later analysis counted 60 million to 90 million unique TCR beta chains, approximately 12 million of which were shared by at least two donors. A nearest-neighbor algorithm error-corrected the raw reads and collapsed the reads into unique sequences, merging closely related sequences to remove PCR and sequencing errors. V, D and J gene segments were assigned by aligning CDR3 sequences to IMGT reference sequences. Each retained sequence needed at least a six-nucleotide match to both a V gene segment and a J gene segment. A rearrangement counted as productive if the CDR3 had no stop codons and remained in frame with V and J, and every other rearrangement counted as non-productive. CDR3 was defined by IMGT convention, running from the second conserved V-encoded cysteine to the conserved J-encoded phenylalanine. The earlier analysis of 500 to 750 of the donors excluded any sequence lacking an unambiguous match to a single V gene segment. In an earlier analysis of 587 of the donors, a V segment was called functional when productive rearrangements were above 56.7%, and segregating when the standard deviation between donors exceeded 5%. A statistical classification framework was built for diagnosing cytomegalovirus status from the catalog of TCR beta chain sequences. A later analysis assigned V and J genes by comparing TCR nucleotide sequences with IMGT/GENE-DB human TR gene sequences. Using the TCRdist pipeline, a later analysis assigned CDR3 sequences along with most-parsimonious VDJ recombination scenarios. In a later analysis, each TCR beta chain was defined by its CDR3 amino acid sequence together with its V-gene family, and reads lacking a unique V-gene family were excluded. A later analysis removed roughly 590 highly shared, low-generation-probability nucleotide sequences to deal with suspected cross-contamination and a sequencing artifact. For each public chain, a later analysis derived a clonal expansion index from normalized ranks of inferred template counts within each repertoire. In a later analysis, generation probabilities were computed with a VDJ recombination model fitted to out-of-frame rearrangements, and the resulting probabilities were checked against IGoR. In a later analysis, hypergeometric tests were used to score TCR-TCR, TCR-HLA and TCR-CMV co-occurrence, with a repertoire-size bias correction applied to TCR pairs. To estimate false discovery rates, a later analysis permuted the HLA or CMV assignments 20 times. A later analysis grouped co-occurring TCRs with DBSCAN, adding TCRdist sequence similarity when clustering within HLA-allele-positive subsets. For co-occurrence clustering, repertoires with fewer than 30,000 or more than 120,000 public chains were excluded, along with roughly 5 repertoires with anomalous nucleotide sharing. In its TCRdb copy, this immuneACCESS table keeps in-frame sequences only and misses some clones. Where compared with another copy, unresolved V genes explain less than half of these, and the others have no known cause. V, J and clone size derive from that table, while D and trimming were established from the DNA sequence. The sample table holds about 170,000 clones, of which under 80% were seen once. The ten largest account for about 2.9% of the sample.

The TCR comes from a man in his forties in good health and CMV-seronegative. The sample taken for sequencing was PBMCs. This sequence uses TRBV7-9 and TRBJ2-5; a weak D assignment points to TRBD2 (5 bases agree). This receptor carries the CDR3 CASSFTGKETQYF. In nucleotide form, the sequence is TGTGCCAGCAGCTTCACGGGGAAAGAGACCCAGTACTTC.